Listed below are T cell receptor beta chains from one sample, sequenced in a study of beta chain features in type 1 diabetes. The protocol was immunoSEQ multiplex PCR, while the TCRdb copy is restricted to in-frame clones and leaves out a portion. The table records about 170,000 clones, approximately 8.1% of them present only once. The sequenced material came from central memory CD4+ T cells from blood. The receptors were sampled from a woman aged 35 to 49 with type 1 diabetes. The CDR3 runs from the conserved cysteine through the conserved F or W. The size field is filled for only some rows; it gives once, few, many or a size class.

V gene: TRBV5-4
clone size: NA
J gene: TRBJ2-5
CDR3 protein: CASSRDRGSQETQYF

V gene: TRBV2
clone size: NA
J gene: TRBJ2-2
CDR3 protein: CASRLAGSNTGELFF

V gene: TRBV28
clone size: NA
J gene: TRBJ1-1
CDR3 protein: CASTDSMNTEAFF

V gene: TRBV7-6
clone size: NA
J gene: TRBJ2-1
CDR3 protein: CASSRASGTYNEQFF

V gene: TRBV14
clone size: few
J gene: TRBJ2-4
CDR3 protein: CASSQFLSGPQDIQYF

V gene: TRBV5-1
clone size: NA
J gene: TRBJ2-3
CDR3 protein: CASSQSSGGADTQYF

V gene: TRBV6-6
clone size: few
J gene: TRBJ1-5
CDR3 protein: CASTDRENQPQHF

V gene: TRBV28
clone size: few
J gene: TRBJ1-2
CDR3 protein: CASSLAGMDGYTF

V gene: TRBV4-3
clone size: NA
J gene: TRBJ1-4
CDR3 protein: CASSQEDDSLKLFF

V gene: TRBV7-2
clone size: NA
J gene: TRBJ2-7
CDR3 protein: CASSRTSGRREQYF

V gene: TRBV15
clone size: NA
J gene: TRBJ2-5
CDR3 protein: CATSGPAGGIVETQYF

V gene: TRBV28
clone size: few
J gene: TRBJ1-2
CDR3 protein: CASSLEINYGYTF

V gene: TRBV14
clone size: NA
J gene: TRBJ1-6
CDR3 protein: CASSQTPPGNSPLHF

V gene: TRBV5-4
clone size: few
J gene: TRBJ2-3
CDR3 protein: CASSFPVASGTDTQYF

V gene: TRBV19
clone size: once
J gene: TRBJ1-1
CDR3 protein: CASSISDINTEAFF

V gene: TRBV28
clone size: NA
J gene: TRBJ1-3
CDR3 protein: CASRSSGNTIYF

V gene: TRBV28
clone size: NA
J gene: TRBJ1-2
CDR3 protein: CASSYQSGTANYGYTF

V gene: TRBV30
clone size: NA
J gene: TRBJ2-5
CDR3 protein: CAWTSAHLAGARETQYF